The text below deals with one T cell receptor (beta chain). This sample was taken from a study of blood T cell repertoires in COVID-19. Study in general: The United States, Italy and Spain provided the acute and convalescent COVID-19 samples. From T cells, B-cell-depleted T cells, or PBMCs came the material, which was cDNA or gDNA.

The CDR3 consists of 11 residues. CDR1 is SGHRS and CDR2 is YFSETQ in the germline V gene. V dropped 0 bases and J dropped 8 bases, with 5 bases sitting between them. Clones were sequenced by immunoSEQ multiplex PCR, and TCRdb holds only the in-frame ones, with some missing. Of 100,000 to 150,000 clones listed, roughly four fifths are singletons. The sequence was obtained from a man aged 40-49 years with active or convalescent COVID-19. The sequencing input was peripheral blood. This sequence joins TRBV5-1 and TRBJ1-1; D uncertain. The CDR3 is CASSLDQEAFF. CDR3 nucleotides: TGCGCCAGCAGCTTGGATCAGGAAGCTTTCTTT.